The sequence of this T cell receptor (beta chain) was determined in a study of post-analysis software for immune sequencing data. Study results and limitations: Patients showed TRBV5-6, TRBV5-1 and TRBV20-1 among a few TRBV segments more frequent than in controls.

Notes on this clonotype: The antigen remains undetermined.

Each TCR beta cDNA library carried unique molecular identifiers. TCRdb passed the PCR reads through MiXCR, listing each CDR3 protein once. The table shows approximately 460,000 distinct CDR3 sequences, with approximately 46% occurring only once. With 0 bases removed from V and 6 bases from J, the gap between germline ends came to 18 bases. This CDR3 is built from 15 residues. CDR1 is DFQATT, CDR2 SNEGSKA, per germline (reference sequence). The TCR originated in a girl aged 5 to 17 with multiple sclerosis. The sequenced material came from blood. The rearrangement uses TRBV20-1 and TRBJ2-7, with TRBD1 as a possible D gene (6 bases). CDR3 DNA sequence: TGCAGTGCTAGAGATCACAGAGTAAGAGGGGGCGAGCAGTACTTC. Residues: CSARDHRVRGGEQYF.